This T cell receptor beta chain was captured by sequencing in a study of cytomegalovirus exposure and HLA in healthy donors. Overall study findings and caveats: The majority of CMV-associated TCR beta chains were reported as apparently HLA-restricted in a later analysis.

Use of 60 Vbeta and 13 Jbeta primers characterized the PCR. Sequencing used immunoSEQ multiplex PCR; TCRdb keeps in-frame clones, though not all of them. In the table there are some 87,000 clones, over 75% of which are singletons. The germline CDR1 and CDR2 sequences are LGHNA and YNFKEQ. The CDR3 has 16 residues. Losses at the gene ends were 4 bases for V and 7 bases for J; bases not matched to a gene: 12. A word on this clone: Its target is unknown.

This TCR was recovered from a man in his fifties in good health and CMV-seropositive. The chain couples TRBV4-2 to TRBJ2-1; TRBD1 matches 8 bases. Sequences were obtained from PBMCs. CDR3 region: CASSPLAGGLQNEQFF. DNA for the CDR3: TGTGCCAGCAGCCCCTTAGCAGGGGGCCTGCAGAATGAGCAGTTCTTC.